This T cell receptor (beta chain) was documented in a study of beta chain features in type 1 diabetes. For the study at large: Cell yields, gender and age were similar in healthy donors and patients. Study-level results: Shorter templates may be favored by PCR, equally so in patients and controls. Patients with Type 1 diabetes showed moderately but significantly shorter TCRB CDR3s in all four CD4+ subsets.

Comments on this clone: The antigen remains unidentified.

Isolated RNA was reverse transcribed in full, so expressed TCRB transcripts were sequenced. Data came from immunoSEQ multiplex PCR; TCRdb stores just in-frame clones and leaves some out. Counted here are 150,000 or so clones, about 9.1% occurring once; the ten biggest clones make up approximately 0.65%. Markers CD45RO/CCR7/CD25/CD127/CD95/CD27 served to sort CD4+ naive, central memory, regulatory and stem cell-like memory cells. The germline CDR1 and CDR2 sequences are SGHTA and FQGNSA. With 5 bases clipped from V and 5 bases from J, the junction kept 7 bases outside the gene matches. The CDR3 runs 15 residues.

The clonotype was recovered from a woman aged 40-49 years in good health. The sample taken for sequencing was central memory CD4+ T cells from blood. The chain joins TRBV7-2 to TRBJ2-5, with 11 nucleotides matching TRBD2. CDR3 coding DNA: TGTGCCAGCAGCCTCGGGACTAGCGGAACCGAGACCCAGTACTTC. Residues: CASSLGTSGTETQYF.